These 23 T cell receptor beta chains were all obtained from the same sample, sequenced in a study of blood T cell repertoires in COVID-19. Profiled with immunoSEQ multiplex PCR; TCRdb holds only in-frame clones, not every one. The repertoire holds 350,000 to 450,000 clones, with around 85% as singletons. Sequenced material: peripheral blood. All receptors come from a young woman with acute or convalescent COVID-19.

The chain joins TRBV10-3 to TRBJ1-2; D remains unclear. The CDR3 extends over 13 amino acids. CDR1 is ENHRY and CDR2 is SYGVKD in the germline V gene. V lost 11 bases and J lost 5, with 18 bases in between. The CDR3 DNA follows: TGTGCCGCATCCGTCGAGGGAAGATATGGCTACACCTTC. The encoded protein is CAASVEGRYGYTF.

This clone has a single count. The gene calls are TRBV7-9 and TRBJ2-3, with 11 bases matching TRBD2. Trimming took 5 bases from V and 6 from J; bases not matched to a gene: 10. The germline gives CDR1 SEHNR, CDR2 FQNEAQ (reference sequence). This CDR3 spans 16 amino acids. Here the CDR3 DNA reads TGTGCCAGCAGCCCAGGGACTAGCGGACCCCCGGATACGCAGTATTTT. It yields the protein CASSPGTSGPPDTQYF.

The chain combines TRBV3-1 (or the pseudogene TRBV3-2) with TRBJ2-5, with TRBD2 as a possible D gene (6 bases). CDR3 length equals 15 residues. Per germline, CDR1 LGHDT and CDR2 YNNKEL (reference sequence). The V and J ends lost 4 bases and 5 bases respectively, with 17 bases between them. This CDR3 reads CASSPEPGGKETQYF. CDR3 nucleotide sequence: TGTGCCAGCAGCCCCGAACCTGGGGGGAAGGAGACCCAGTACTTC.

The V and J genes are TRBV19 and TRBJ2-2; tentatively, D is TRBD2 (6 bases). Trimming removed 4 bases from V and 7 bases from J, with 13 bases in between. CDR1 LNHDA and CDR2 SQIVND come from the germline V gene (reference sequence). The CDR3 loop spans 14 amino acids. The CDR3 sequence: CASSKEGRNGELFF. CDR3 coding DNA: TGTGCCAGTAGTAAGGAGGGGCGCAACGGGGAGCTGTTTTTT.

This sequence joins TRBV5-1 and TRBJ2-1; 7 bases line up with TRBD2. Trimming cost V 7 bases and J 8 bases; bases outside gene matches: 9. Germline CDR1 and CDR2: SGHRS and YFSETQ. The CDR3 loop spans 13 amino acids. The DNA for the CDR3 is TGCGCCAGCGGACTAGGAATGGGCTATGAGCAGTTCTTC. Its protein product is CASGLGMGYEQFF.

This chain joins TRBV14 and TRBJ1-2; TRBD1 might be the D (6 bases). The CDR3 length is 13 residues. Germline CDR1 and CDR2: SGHDN and FVKESK. V was clipped by 11 bases and J by 4 bases, with 17 bases between them. In DNA form, the CDR3 reads TGTGCCTGCGCTAGGGGGATGGGCTATGGCTACACCTTC. This encodes CACARGMGYGYTF. Full variable domain (rest looked up from reference TRBV14 and TRBJ1-2): EAGVTQFPSHSVIEKGQTVTLRCDPISGHDNLYWYRRVMGKEIKFLLHFVKESKQDESGMPNNRFLAERTGGTYSTLKVQPAELEDSGVYFCACARGMGYGYTFGSGTRLTVV.

The J gene is TRBJ1-3, the V gene TRBV7-2; TRBD1 matches at 9 bases. The ends lost 5 bases at V and 4 bases at J; junction bases unmatched: 6. The CDR3 runs 15 residues. Germline assignment: CDR1 SGHTA and CDR2 FQGNSA. The CDR3: CASSPAGQGGNTIYF. DNA of the CDR3: TGTGCCAGCAGCCCCGCGGGACAGGGAGGAAACACCATATATTTT.

This CDR3 is CASSPGLQETQYF. CDR3 DNA sequence: TGCGCCAGCAGCCCGGGGTTGCAAGAGACCCAGTACTTC. V is TRBV5-1 and J is TRBJ2-5, with D possibly being TRBD2 (5 bases). CDR1 and CDR2 (germline): SGHRS, YFSETQ. The CDR3 length is 13 residues. Trimming left V 4 bases short and J 2 bases short, with 9 bases between. The full variable domain, with the rest looked up from reference TRBV5-1 and TRBJ2-5, is KAGVTQTPRYLIKTRGQQVTLSCSPISGHRSVSWYQQTPGQGLQFLFEYFSETQRNKGNFPGRFSGRQFSNSRSEMNVSTLELGDSALYLCASSPGLQETQYFGPGTRLLVL.

The chain has TRBV7-9 and TRBJ1-2, with D possibly being TRBD1 (5 bases). Germline V gives CDR1 SEHNR, CDR2 FQNEAQ (reference sequence). The CDR3 totals 14 residues. V was clipped by 8 bases and J by 3 bases, with 16 bases between them. DNA of the CDR3: TGTGCCAGCGGCCTGGGGATAGGGGACTATGGCTACACCTTC. The encoded protein is CASGLGIGDYGYTF.

This chain uses TRBV6-5 with TRBJ2-7; D is undetermined. The CDR3 covers 15 residues. V was trimmed by 0 bases and J by 0 bases, leaving 9 bases between them. Germline V gene data show CDR1 as MNHEY and CDR2 as SVGAGI. In DNA, the CDR3 is TGTGCCAGCAGTTACTCCCCGGAGAGCTCCTACGAGCAGTACTTC. Translated: CASSYSPESSYEQYF.

This clone came up a few times. V is TRBV18 and J is TRBJ2-5; the D is unclear. Germline V gene data show CDR1 as KGHSH and CDR2 as LQKENI. The V gene lost 4 bases and the J gene lost 0 bases, with 6 bases spanning the gap. This CDR3 comprises 13 residues. The CDR3 region has the DNA TGTGCCAGCTCACTCCGGGACCAAGAGACCCAGTACTTC. It yields the protein CASSLRDQETQYF.

This clone turned up a few times. The J gene is TRBJ1-2, the V gene TRBV11-2; 8 bases are shared with TRBD1. V was pared by 3 bases and J by 6 bases, with 9 bases of the junction left unmatched. In germline, CDR1 is SGHAT, CDR2 FQNNGV. This CDR3 spans 15 amino acids. Here the CDR3 reads CASSFYQGAVNGYTF. The CDR3 coding sequence is TGTGCCAGCAGCTTTTACCAGGGGGCGGTGAATGGCTACACCTTC.

The chain employs TRBV6-5 and TRBJ2-7; D uncertain. This CDR3 is 15 amino acids long. Trimming stripped 2 bases from V and 3 bases from J, with 14 bases between. Germline CDR1 and CDR2: MNHEY and SVGAGI. The CDR3 bases are TGTGCCAGCAGTTACGGTGGCGGAAATAGCTACGAGCAGTACTTC. Its protein product is CASSYGGGNSYEQYF.

The chain joins TRBV6-5 to TRBJ2-1; 8 bases line up with TRBD1. V dropped 6 bases and J dropped 8; count of bases not matched to a gene: 6. From germline, CDR1 is MNHEY and CDR2 SVGAGI. This CDR3 has 13 amino acids. The CDR3, as DNA: TGTGCCAGCAGCAGGACAGGGTCATATGAGCAGTTCTTC. Translated, it gives CASSRTGSYEQFF.

In this sample, this clone turned up once. In DNA, the CDR3 is TGTGCCAGCAGCGTAGGACAGGGGGCTGAAAAACTGTTTTTT. Its translation is CASSVGQGAEKLFF. This rearrangement joins TRBV9 to TRBJ1-4; 10 bases are shared with TRBD1. Germline CDR1 and CDR2: SGDLS and YYNGEE. The CDR3 runs to 14 residues. Trimming removed 0 bases from V and 7 bases from J; junction bases left unmatched: 0.

As regards this clone: Other DNA sequences from this sample encode an identical CDR3 as well. The chain couples TRBV4-1 to TRBJ1-6; 7 nucleotides match TRBD1. The CDR3 is 15 residues long. CDR1 is MGHRA, CDR2 YSYEKL, per germline. The junction had 3 bases not matched to a gene; V was cut back by 0 bases and J by 7 bases. This chain's CDR3 is CASSQDRQGNSPLHF. CDR3 nucleotides: TGCGCCAGCAGCCAAGATCGACAGGGAAATTCACCCCTCCACTTT.

The rearrangement links TRBV7-9 to TRBJ1-2; D gene uncertain. Germline V gene sequence: CDR1 SEHNR, CDR2 FQNEAQ (reference sequence). Trimming shortened V by 1 base and J by 3 bases, and 3 bases separated the two germline ends. CDR3 length: 12 amino acids. The CDR3 loop is CASSLGDYGYTF. The CDR3 region has the DNA TGTGCCAGCAGCTTAGGCGACTATGGCTACACCTTC.

Only a few counts were recorded for this clone. The genes are TRBV7-2 and TRBJ1-1; TRBD1 aligns across 7 bases. Germline V gives CDR1 SGHTA, CDR2 FQGNSA. V lost 2 bases, J lost 5 bases, and 8 bases stayed unmatched. CDR3 size: 15 residues. The CDR3 DNA reads TGTGCCAGCAGCTTATACCGACAGGGTGGTACTGAAGCTTTCTTT. Protein product: CASSLYRQGGTEAFF.

The J gene is TRBJ2-7, the V gene TRBV21-1; the table gives TRBD2 as D, unverified against the DNA. TRBV21-1 is deemed a pseudogene. The CDR3 has 14 amino acids. The CDR3 spells CASSKAGRRAEQYF. The DNA for the CDR3 is TGTGCCAGCAGCAAAGCAGGTCGGAGAGCCGAGCAGTACTTC.

The chain links TRBV6-5 to TRBJ2-3; 7 bases line up with TRBD1. The CDR3 consists of 16 residues. CDR1 and CDR2 from the germline V gene are MNHEY and SVGAGI. V was pared by 0 bases and J by 4 bases, with 7 bases of the junction left unmatched. The CDR3 DNA reads TGTGCCAGCAGTTACTCAACGACAGGGACGTCAGATACGCAGTATTTT. Translated, it gives CASSYSTTGTSDTQYF.

The chain carries TRBV28 and TRBJ1-5; 10 nucleotides line up with TRBD1. Per the germline V gene, CDR1 is MDHEN and CDR2 is SYDVKM. The CDR3 is 15 residues long. V shed 2 bases and J 5 bases; nucleotides not matched to a gene: 3. Written as DNA, the CDR3 is TGTGCCAGCAGTTTAGTCGGGACAGGGGATCAGCCCCAGCATTTT. Translated: CASSLVGTGDQPQHF.

The V call is TRBV2, the J call TRBJ1-2, with D possibly TRBD1 on 5 matching bases. The CDR3 consists of 13 residues. Germline V gene data show CDR1 as SNHLY and CDR2 as FYNNEI. Trimming left V 7 bases short and J 0 bases short, with 9 bases between. CDR3 DNA sequence: TGTGCCAGCAACCGACAGCCTAACTATGGCTACACCTTC. Its translation: CASNRQPNYGYTF.

This clone appeared a single time. V usage is TRBV27 and J usage is TRBJ2-2; D unclear. Germline assignment: CDR1 MNHEY and CDR2 SMNVEV (reference sequence). The CDR3 length is 16 residues. Trimming took off 2 bases at V and 4 bases at J, with 14 bases between the two ends. The CDR3 DNA is TGTGCCAGCAGTTTAGTGGGCGTGTTTACCACCGGGGAGCTGTTTTTT. Translating it yields CASSLVGVFTTGELFF.